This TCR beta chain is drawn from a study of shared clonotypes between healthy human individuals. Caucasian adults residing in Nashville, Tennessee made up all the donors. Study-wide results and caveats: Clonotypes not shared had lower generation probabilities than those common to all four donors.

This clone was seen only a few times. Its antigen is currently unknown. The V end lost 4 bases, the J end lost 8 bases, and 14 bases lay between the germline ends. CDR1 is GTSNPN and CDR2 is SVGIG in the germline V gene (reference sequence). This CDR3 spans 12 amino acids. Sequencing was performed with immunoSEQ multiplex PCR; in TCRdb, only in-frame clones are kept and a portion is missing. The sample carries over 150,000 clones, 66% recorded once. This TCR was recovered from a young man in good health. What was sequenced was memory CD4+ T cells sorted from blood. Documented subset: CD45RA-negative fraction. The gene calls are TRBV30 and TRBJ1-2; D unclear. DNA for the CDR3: TGTGCCTGGACGGCAGTGTCACCCGGCTACACCTTC. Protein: CAWTAVSPGYTF.